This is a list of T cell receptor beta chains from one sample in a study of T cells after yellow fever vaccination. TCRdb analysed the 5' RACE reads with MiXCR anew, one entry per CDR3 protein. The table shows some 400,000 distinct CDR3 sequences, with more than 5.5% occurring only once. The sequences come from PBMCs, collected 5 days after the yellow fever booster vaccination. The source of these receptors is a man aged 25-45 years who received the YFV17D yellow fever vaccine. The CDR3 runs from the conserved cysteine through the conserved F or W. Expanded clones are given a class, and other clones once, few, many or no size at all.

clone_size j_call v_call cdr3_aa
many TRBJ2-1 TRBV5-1 CASNPLAGGYNEQFF
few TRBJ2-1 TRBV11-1 CASSLSGGGLDRGNEQFF
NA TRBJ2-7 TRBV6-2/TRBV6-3 CASSTVTSGYEQYF
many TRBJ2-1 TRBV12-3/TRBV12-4 CASRELAGVIEFF
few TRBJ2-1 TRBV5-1 CASSTDGGWNNEQFF
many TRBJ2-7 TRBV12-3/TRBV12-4 CASRSSGKGYEQYF
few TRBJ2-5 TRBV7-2 CASSFWYQETQYF
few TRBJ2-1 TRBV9 CASSRTGTSHNEQFF
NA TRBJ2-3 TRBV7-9 CASSLVLAATDTQYF
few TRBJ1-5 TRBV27 CASSSYRGGDQPQHF
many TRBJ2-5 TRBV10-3 CAISGRYLETQYF
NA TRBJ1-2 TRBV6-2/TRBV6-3 CASSQTSHGYTF
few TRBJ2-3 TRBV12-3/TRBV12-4 CASSSGRFGTDTQYF
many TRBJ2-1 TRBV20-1 CSARDPLDRVYEQFF
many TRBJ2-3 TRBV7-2 CASSPSTADTQYF
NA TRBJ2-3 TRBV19 CASTPRREVALHTDTQYF
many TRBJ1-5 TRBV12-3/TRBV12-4 CASQYRGSNQPQHF
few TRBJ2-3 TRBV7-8 CASSFASGRGDTQYF
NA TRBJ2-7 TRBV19 CASSPLAGGHYEQYF
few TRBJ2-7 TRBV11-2 CASSLGGQGSTYEQYF
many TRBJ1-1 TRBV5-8 CATAITGQGSINTEAFF
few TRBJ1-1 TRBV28 CASSSPGQGVTGGVTEAFF
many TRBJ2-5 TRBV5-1 CASSTGTSGPQETQYF
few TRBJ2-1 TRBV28 CASSAPGGQGVGEQFF
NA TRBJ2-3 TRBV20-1 CSARDLAESTDTQYF
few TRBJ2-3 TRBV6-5 CASSYLDWGHTQYF
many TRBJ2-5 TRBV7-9 CASSLASTTQETQYF
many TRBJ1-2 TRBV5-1 CASSLTRENLGYTF
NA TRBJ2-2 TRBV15 CATSRALGGELFF
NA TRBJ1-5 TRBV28 CVSGVGYQPQHF
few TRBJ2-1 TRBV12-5 CASGLAHNEQFF
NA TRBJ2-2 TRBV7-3 CASRFSGGNTGELFF
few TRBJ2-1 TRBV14 CASSQGYPDGTYNEQFF
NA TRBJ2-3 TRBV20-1 CSAGWAFRGPSTDTQYF
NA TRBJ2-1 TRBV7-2 CASSPHPGTYYNEQFF
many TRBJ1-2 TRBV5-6 CASSLGQGSYGYTF
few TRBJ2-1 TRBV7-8 CASSFDFSSVDEQFF
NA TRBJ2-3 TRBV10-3 CAISARLAGSTDTQYF
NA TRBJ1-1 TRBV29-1 CSVPTGDMNTEAFF
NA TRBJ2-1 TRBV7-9 CASSSPSGSEQFF
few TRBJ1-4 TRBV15 CATSRSRGEKLFF
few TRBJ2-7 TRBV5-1 CASSNEGHATYEQYF
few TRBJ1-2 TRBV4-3 CASSQDLQGMSYGYTF
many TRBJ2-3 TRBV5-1 CASSTDPTDTQYF
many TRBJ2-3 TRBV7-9 CASSYLAGEGDTQYF
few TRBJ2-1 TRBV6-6 CASSYQGQVEQFF
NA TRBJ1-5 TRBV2 CASSVGTSNQPQHF
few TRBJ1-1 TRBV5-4 CASSLAPGENTEAFF
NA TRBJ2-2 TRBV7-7 CASSFSSGRGTGELFF
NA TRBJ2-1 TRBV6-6 CASSPSGTSEQFF
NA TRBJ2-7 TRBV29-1 CSAMMTGPPYEQYF
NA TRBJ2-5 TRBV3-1 CASSQESKGDETQYF
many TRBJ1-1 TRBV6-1 CASSPRPNTEAFF